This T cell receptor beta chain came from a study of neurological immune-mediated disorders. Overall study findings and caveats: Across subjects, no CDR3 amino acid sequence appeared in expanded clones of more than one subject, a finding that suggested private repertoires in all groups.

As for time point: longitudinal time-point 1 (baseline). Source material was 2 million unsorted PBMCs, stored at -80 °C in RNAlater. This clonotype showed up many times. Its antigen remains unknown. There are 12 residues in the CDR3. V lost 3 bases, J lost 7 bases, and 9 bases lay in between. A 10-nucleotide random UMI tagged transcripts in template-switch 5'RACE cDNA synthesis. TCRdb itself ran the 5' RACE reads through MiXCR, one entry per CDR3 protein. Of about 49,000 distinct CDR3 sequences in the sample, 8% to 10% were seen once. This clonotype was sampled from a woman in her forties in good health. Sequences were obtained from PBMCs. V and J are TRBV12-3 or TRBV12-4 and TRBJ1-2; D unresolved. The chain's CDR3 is CASSFSAAGYTF. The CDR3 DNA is TGTGCCAGCAGTTTTTCAGCGGCTGGCTACACCTTC.